A selection of T cell receptor beta chains follows, all from one sample in a study of cytomegalovirus exposure and HLA in healthy donors. Clones were read by immunoSEQ multiplex PCR, and TCRdb kept only the in-frame ones, dropping some. The sample lists around 190,000 clones, roughly four fifths occurring once. Source material: PBMCs. The receptors were gathered from a woman aged 25 to 39 in good health and CMV-seropositive. CDR3s leave out the opening cysteine and the closing phenylalanine or tryptophan. Clone sizes are given selectively: once, few, many, or a class where the clone is expanded.

size: .; V: TRBV11-2; J: TRBJ2-5; CDR3: ASSYYRGLGETQY
size: .; V: TRBV9; J: TRBJ2-1; CDR3: ASSVVGARRSNEQF
size: .; V: TRBV6-1; J: TRBJ1-1; CDR3: ASSEQAAMNTEAF
size: .; V: TRBV5-6; J: TRBJ2-2; CDR3: ASSPITGELNTGELF
size: .; V: TRBV9; J: TRBJ2-1; CDR3: ASSPTLATNEQF
size: .; V: TRBV11-3; J: TRBJ2-5; CDR3: ASSPGTSGEETQY
size: .; V: TRBV7-7; J: TRBJ2-3; CDR3: ASSQGLALTDTQY
size: once; V: TRBV2; J: TRBJ2-3; CDR3: ASSEWAGGPRDTQY
size: .; V: TRBV19; J: TRBJ1-5; CDR3: ASSFPGQGGNQPQH
size: .; V: TRBV10-1; J: TRBJ2-5; CDR3: ASSDPGTDETQY
size: few; V: TRBV14; J: TRBJ2-6; CDR3: ASSPQASGANVLT
size: .; V: TRBV28; J: TRBJ2-3; CDR3: ASSFQGTDTQY
size: .; V: TRBV7-9; J: TRBJ1-2; CDR3: ASSLSTERGYT
size: .; V: TRBV19; J: TRBJ2-1; CDR3: ASSILKSSYNEQF
size: .; V: TRBV5-1; J: TRBJ2-6; CDR3: ASPAGTSDSGANVLT
size: .; V: TRBV5-6; J: TRBJ2-1; CDR3: ASDAGTPNEQF
size: .; V: TRBV5-1; J: TRBJ2-7; CDR3: ASSLVEGHEQY
size: .; V: TRBV19; J: TRBJ2-1; CDR3: ASSSSGSGNEQF
size: once; V: TRBV9; J: TRBJ2-7; CDR3: ASSVGSGSRKY
size: .; V: TRBV9; J: TRBJ2-1; CDR3: ASSVEAGWGEQF
size: .; V: TRBV19; J: TRBJ1-5; CDR3: ASSIGGWGNQPQH
size: .; V: TRBV5-6; J: TRBJ1-1; CDR3: ASRGTGGATEAF
size: few; V: TRBV11-2; J: TRBJ2-6; CDR3: ASSPTVPSGANVLT
size: .; V: TRBV7-2; J: TRBJ1-1; CDR3: ASSLVRGANTEAF
size: .; V: TRBV19; J: TRBJ2-7; CDR3: ASSIALDRALYEQY
size: few; V: TRBV28; J: TRBJ2-1; CDR3: ASSSALSSGIYNEQF
size: once; V: TRBV27; J: TRBJ2-7; CDR3: ASSSPRTVLREQY
size: .; V: TRBV4-1; J: TRBJ2-3; CDR3: ASSQEGTGGYTDTQY
size: few; V: TRBV4-1; J: TRBJ2-7; CDR3: ASSQVILADSYEQY
size: few; V: TRBV7-9; J: TRBJ2-1; CDR3: ASSLQITYNEQF
size: .; V: TRBV28; J: TRBJ2-3; CDR3: ASSLFFVWLAESTDTQY
size: .; V: TRBV15; J: TRBJ2-1; CDR3: ATRRETAYNEQF
size: few; V: TRBV10-3; J: TRBJ2-3; CDR3: AHKPGSGTTDTQY
size: .; V: TRBV5-1; J: TRBJ2-2; CDR3: ASSITWTGMNTGELF
size: .; V: TRBV28; J: TRBJ1-1; CDR3: ASRREEGAWNTEAF
size: .; V: TRBV15; J: .; CDR3: ATSRVQGNDEQY
size: few; V: TRBV6-5; J: TRBJ1-5; CDR3: ASRPTGGTQPQH
size: .; V: TRBV28; J: TRBJ1-1; CDR3: ASSPTEMNTEAF
size: .; V: TRBV6-1; J: TRBJ1-5; CDR3: ASSEAYSRGKPQH
size: .; V: TRBV27; J: TRBJ2-1; CDR3: APLREREGPSSYNEQF
size: .; V: TRBV6-5; J: TRBJ1-5; CDR3: ASQGEATSNQPQH
size: .; V: TRBV27; J: TRBJ1-2; CDR3: ASIGVRRGGYT
size: .; V: TRBV4-2; J: TRBJ1-2; CDR3: ASSQDAAGAGYGYT
size: .; V: TRBV6-1; J: TRBJ2-3; CDR3: ASRYWASGPDTQY
size: .; V: TRBV6-1; J: TRBJ2-3; CDR3: ASSDRGGKEPDTQY
size: .; V: TRBV29-1; J: TRBJ2-5; CDR3: SAGGGGLETQY
size: .; V: TRBV19; J: TRBJ2-2; CDR3: ASSMPGRAGELF